The 23 T cell receptor beta chains presented below share a single source sample, sequenced in a study of blood T cells in healthy people across ages. Primed by a sample-barcoded 5' primer and a J-beta primer mix, a second PCR proceeded for about 6 to 11 cycles. TCRdb ran MiXCR on the 5' RACE reads and lists one entry per CDR3 protein. This table holds 700,000 to 950,000 distinct CDR3 sequences, 58% found once. The material sequenced was blood. The source of these receptors is a man younger than 45 in good health.

The chain has TRBV11-2 and TRBJ2-1, with 9 bases that match TRBD1. The CDR3 runs 11 residues. Germline values: CDR1 SGHAT, CDR2 FQNNGV. The V segment lost 5 bases and the J segment 15 bases; nucleotides outside the gene matches: 5. The CDR3 nucleotides are TGTGCCAGCAGCACCGGGACAGGGAGGTTCTTC. Protein: CASSTGTGRFF.

This clonotype was seen a handful of times. The chain combines TRBV6-5 with TRBJ2-1; D remains unclear. The CDR3 runs 14 residues. Germline V lookup: CDR1 MNHEY, CDR2 SVGAGI. The V end lost 6 bases, the J end lost 2 bases, and 11 bases lay between the germline ends. The CDR3 is CASSQALTYNEQFF. DNA for the CDR3: TGTGCCAGCAGCCAAGCGCTTACCTACAATGAGCAGTTCTTC.

J is TRBJ1-1 and V is TRBV7-2; a weak D match, TRBD1 (6 bases). CDR1 SGHTA and CDR2 FQGNSA come from the germline V gene. The V end lost 3 bases, the J end lost 7 bases, and 18 bases lay between the germline ends. This CDR3 has 15 residues. The CDR3 reads CASSFVGDKRSEAFF. For the CDR3, the DNA is TGTGCCAGCAGCTTTGTAGGGGACAAGAGGAGTGAAGCTTTCTTT.

CDR3 coding DNA: TGCAGTGCTAGTTTCTTGACGGGGAGTCGGGGCTACACCTTC. Amino acids: CSASFLTGSRGYTF. The chain employs TRBV20-1 and TRBJ1-2; no firm D call. CDR3 length: 14 amino acids. In germline, CDR1 is DFQATT, CDR2 SNEGSKA (reference sequence). With 3 bases removed from V and 8 bases from J, the gap between germline ends came to 19 bases.

This clonotype was detected only a few times. This chain joins TRBV7-2 and TRBJ2-1; D not resolved. The CDR3 covers 12 residues. Germline-derived CDR1 and CDR2 are SGHTA and FQGNSA. V gave up 5 bases and J gave up 8 bases, with 10 bases separating them. CDR3 sequence: CASSPTWDEQFF. The CDR3 nucleotides read TGTGCCAGCAGCCCAACCTGGGATGAGCAGTTCTTC.

This clonotype has more than one count but fewer than ten. J is TRBJ1-2 and V is TRBV7-9; D call uncertain. CDR1 is SEHNR and CDR2 is FQNEAQ in the germline V gene (reference sequence). Trimming stripped 0 bases from V and 6 bases from J, with 14 bases between. The CDR3 loop spans 15 amino acids. The CDR3 nucleotides are TGTGCCAGCAGCTTAGCGTATGGACCCAAGGATGGCTACACCTTC. Its translation: CASSLAYGPKDGYTF.

The gene calls are TRBV6-5 and TRBJ2-5; tentatively, D is TRBD1 (6 bases). V lost 5 bases to trimming and J lost 2 bases, with 15 bases between them. CDR1 and CDR2 from the germline V gene are MNHEY and SVGAGI. The CDR3 extends over 15 amino acids. The CDR3 spells CASSTYRAPQETQYF. For the CDR3, the DNA is TGTGCCAGCAGTACTTACAGGGCCCCTCAAGAGACCCAGTACTTC.

The V gene is TRBV27, the J gene TRBJ1-6, with TRBD1 as a possible D gene (5 bases). V shed 4 bases and J shed 5 bases, with 12 bases lying between them. There are 15 residues in the CDR3. Looked up from germline, CDR1 is MNHEY and CDR2 is SMNVEV (reference sequence). This CDR3 is CASSSPGRHNSPLHF. Written as DNA, the CDR3 is TGTGCCAGCAGTTCACCGGGACGGCATAATTCACCCCTCCACTTT.

The chain couples TRBV7-2 to TRBJ1-6; D not certain. Germline CDR1 and CDR2: SGHTA and FQGNSA. V was shortened by 1 base and J by 11 bases, with 12 bases between the two germline ends. This CDR3 contains 14 residues. The CDR3 DNA reads as TGTGCCAGCAGCTTAGAAGGTTGGGAGGCACCCCTCCACTTT. It codes for CASSLEGWEAPLHF.

The CDR3 bases are TGCGCCAGCAGCTCGGACCCCAAGATTGAGCAGTTCTTC. This gives the protein CASSSDPKIEQFF. The chain uses TRBV5-1 and TRBJ2-1; no clear D gene. The V and J ends lost 3 bases and 9 bases respectively, with 13 bases between them. Per germline, CDR1 SGHRS and CDR2 YFSETQ. The length of the CDR3 is 13 residues.

The V call is TRBV7-2, the J call TRBJ2-1; D gene ambiguous. The CDR3 runs to 11 residues. V gave up 7 bases and J gave up 7 bases, with 8 bases separating them. CDR1 SGHTA and CDR2 FQGNSA come from the germline V gene. The DNA for the CDR3 is TGTGCCAGCACCGCGGTGAATGAGCAGTTCTTC. Its translation is CASTAVNEQFF.

The V and J genes are TRBV5-1 and TRBJ2-1; no clear D gene. This CDR3 is built from 15 residues. V shed 4 bases and J shed 5 bases, with 16 bases lying between them. Per germline, CDR1 SGHRS and CDR2 YFSETQ. The CDR3, as DNA: TGCGCCAGCAGCCCAAGATACCTCCTACACAATGAGCAGTTCTTC. This encodes CASSPRYLLHNEQFF.

Points on this clonotype: A much more abundant neighbour one base away suggests this may be a read error. The CDR3 loop reads CASQVTGTYEQYF. The CDR3 DNA sequence: TGTGCCAGCCAAGTGACAGGGACCTACGAGCAGTACTTC. This chain joins TRBV6-2 or TRBV6-3 and TRBJ2-7, with 7 bases that match TRBD1. This CDR3 is built from 13 residues. Germline values: CDR1 MNHEY, CDR2 SVGEGT. V gave up 8 bases and J gave up 2 bases; unmatched junction bases: 6.

This clonotype was recorded many times. A read error may account for a junction end that differs from germline. This chain uses TRBV7-7 with TRBJ2-5; D ambiguous. CDR3 length equals 14 residues. Germline assignment: CDR1 SSHAT and CDR2 FNYEAQ (reference sequence). CDR3 sequence reads: CASSPFESGQTQYF. The CDR3 DNA is TGTGCTAGCAGCCCATTCGAGTCGGGTCAGACCCAGTACTTC.

This chain uses TRBV20-1 with TRBJ1-1; TRBD1 might be the D (5 bases). The CDR3 is made up of 13 amino acids. V dropped 5 bases and J dropped 5 bases, with 15 bases sitting between them. CDR1 is DFQATT, CDR2 SNEGSKA, per germline (reference sequence). CDR3 DNA sequence: TGCAGTGCTCCCGACGGGACTAATACTGAAGCTTTCTTT. Its translation is CSAPDGTNTEAFF.

This clonotype was counted a few times. The chain combines TRBV29-1 with TRBJ2-1; D ambiguous. Germline values: CDR1 SQVTM, CDR2 ANQGSEA. V lost 7 bases, J lost 4 bases, and 17 bases lay in between. The CDR3 covers 14 residues. CDR3: CSANGPPIYNEQFF. The CDR3 coding sequence is TGCAGCGCAAACGGCCCCCCCATTTACAATGAGCAGTTCTTC.

This clonotype turned up a few times. This chain uses TRBV14 with TRBJ1-5, with a weak D call TRBD1 (5 bases). The CDR3 runs to 13 residues. The germline CDR1 and CDR2 sequences are SGHDN and FVKESK. V was trimmed by 2 bases and J by 13 bases, leaving 15 bases between them. The CDR3 reads CASSQYGDSTQHF. The DNA for the CDR3 is TGTGCCAGCAGCCAATATGGGGACTCGACACAGCATTTT.

This clonotype was recorded a few times. In DNA, the CDR3 is TGTGCCAGCAGAGGGAGAAGTTACGGCTACACCTTC. Translating gives CASRGRSYGYTF. The V and J genes are TRBV6-1 and TRBJ1-2; no reliable D call. V lost 6 bases and J lost 8, with 13 bases in between. The CDR3 runs 12 residues. CDR1 is MNHNS and CDR2 is SASEGT in the germline V gene.

This clonotype was counted at least ten times. This sequence joins TRBV6-2 or TRBV6-3 and TRBJ2-1; 8 nucleotides align to TRBD1. Germline V gives CDR1 MNHEY, CDR2 SVGEGT. Germline trimming cut 5 bases from V and 12 bases from J; bases unmatched to any gene: 3. The CDR3 runs 11 residues. CDR3 in DNA: TGTGCCAGCAGTACAGGGACAGGGCAGTTCTTC. Its translation: CASSTGTGQFF.

CDR3 amino acids: CASSSVWGLSPLHF. CDR3 DNA: TGTGCCAGCAGCTCGGTGTGGGGGCTGTCACCCCTCCACTTT. This rearrangement joins TRBV7-2 to TRBJ1-6, with D perhaps TRBD1 (6 bases). Germline V gene data show CDR1 as SGHTA and CDR2 as FQGNSA. The V end lost 4 bases, the J end lost 10 bases, and 14 bases lay between the germline ends. The CDR3 totals 14 residues.

The CDR3 region is CASSVGYGSEQYF. The CDR3 DNA sequence: TGTGCCAGCAGCGTAGGTTATGGAAGCGAGCAGTACTTC. This sequence joins TRBV9 and TRBJ2-7; D unclear. Trimming cost V 0 bases and J 6 bases, with 10 bases left between them. The CDR3 runs 13 residues. Germline CDR1 and CDR2: SGDLS and YYNGEE.

This clonotype turned up a few times. V and J are TRBV14 and TRBJ2-5, with 10 nucleotides matching TRBD1. The CDR3 is made up of 18 amino acids. V dropped 5 bases and J dropped 3; count of bases not matched to a gene: 15. Germline lookup yields CDR1 SGHDN and CDR2 FVKESK. CDR3 region: CASSERIRDRGPKETQYF. CDR3 bases: TGTGCCAGCAGCGAAAGGATTCGAGACAGGGGGCCGAAAGAGACCCAGTACTTC.

The chain carries TRBV12-3 or TRBV12-4 and TRBJ2-3, with D perhaps TRBD1 (5 bases). The CDR3 totals 14 residues. Trimming shortened V by 5 bases and J by 5 bases, and 14 bases separated the two germline ends. The CDR3 coding sequence is TGTGCCAGCAGTGCTCAGGGTGGGCTAGATACGCAGTATTTT. It is translated as CASSAQGGLDTQYF.